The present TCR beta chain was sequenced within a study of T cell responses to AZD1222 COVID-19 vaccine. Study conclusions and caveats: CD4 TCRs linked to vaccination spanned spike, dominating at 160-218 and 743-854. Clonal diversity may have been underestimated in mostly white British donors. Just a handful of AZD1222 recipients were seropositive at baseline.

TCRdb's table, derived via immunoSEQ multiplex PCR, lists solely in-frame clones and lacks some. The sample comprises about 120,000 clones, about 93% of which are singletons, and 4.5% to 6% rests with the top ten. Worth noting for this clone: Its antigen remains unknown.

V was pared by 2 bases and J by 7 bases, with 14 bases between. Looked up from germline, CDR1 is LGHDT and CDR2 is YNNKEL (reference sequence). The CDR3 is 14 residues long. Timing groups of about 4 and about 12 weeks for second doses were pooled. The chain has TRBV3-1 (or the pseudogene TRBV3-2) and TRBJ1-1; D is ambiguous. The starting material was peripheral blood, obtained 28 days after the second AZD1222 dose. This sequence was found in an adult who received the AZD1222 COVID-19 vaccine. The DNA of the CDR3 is TGTGCCAGCAGCCAAATGCTTAGTGTCAGTGAAGCTTTCTTT. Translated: CASSQMLSVSEAFF.